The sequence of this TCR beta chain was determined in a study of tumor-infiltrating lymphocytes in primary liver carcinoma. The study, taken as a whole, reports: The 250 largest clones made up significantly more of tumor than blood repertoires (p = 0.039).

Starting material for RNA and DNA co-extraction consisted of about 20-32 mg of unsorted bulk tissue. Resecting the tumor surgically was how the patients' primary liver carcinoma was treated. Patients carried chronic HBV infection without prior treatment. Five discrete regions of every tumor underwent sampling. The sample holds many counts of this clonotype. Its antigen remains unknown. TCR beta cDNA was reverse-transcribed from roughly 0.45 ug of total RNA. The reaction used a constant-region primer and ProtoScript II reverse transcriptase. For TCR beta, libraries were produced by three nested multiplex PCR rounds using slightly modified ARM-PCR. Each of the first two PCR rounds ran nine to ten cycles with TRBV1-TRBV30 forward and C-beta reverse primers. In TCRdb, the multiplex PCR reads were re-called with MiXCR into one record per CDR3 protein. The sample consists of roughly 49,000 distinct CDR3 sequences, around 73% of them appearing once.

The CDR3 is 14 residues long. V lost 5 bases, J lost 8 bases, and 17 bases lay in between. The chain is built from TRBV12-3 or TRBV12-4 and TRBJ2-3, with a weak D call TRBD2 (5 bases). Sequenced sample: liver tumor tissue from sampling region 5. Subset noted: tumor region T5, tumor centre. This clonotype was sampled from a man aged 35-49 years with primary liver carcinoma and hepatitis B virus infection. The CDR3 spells CASSPGIRPGTQYF. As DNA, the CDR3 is TGTGCCAGCAGTCCCGGGATTAGGCCAGGTACGCAGTATTTT.